Listed below are T cell receptor beta chains from one sample, sequenced in a study of T cell responses to AZD1222 COVID-19 vaccine. Repertoires were generated with immunoSEQ multiplex PCR, while TCRdb's copy carries only in-frame clones and drops some. The data show tens of thousands of clones, with approximately 90% seen just once and roughly 2.7% held by the top ten. Specimen: peripheral blood, collected 28 days after the second AZD1222 dose. The receptors stem from an adult who received the AZD1222 COVID-19 vaccine. Both conserved end residues are part of each CDR3. The D gene is left open where the match is weak. Clone size, where shown, is once, few, many, or a class for clones that have expanded.

size: .
D: .
J: TRBJ1-6
V: TRBV5-4
CDR3: CASSLDGLFDSPLHF
DNA: TGTGCCAGCAGCCTGGACGGGCTGTTCGATTCACCCCTCCACTTT

size: few
D: .
J: TRBJ2-5
V: TRBV30
CDR3: CAWLQGETQYF
DNA: TGTGCCTGGCTCCAGGGAGAGACCCAGTACTTC

size: .
D: .
J: TRBJ2-2
V: TRBV2
CDR3: CASSEALGGTGELFF
DNA: TGTGCCAGCAGTGAAGCGCTTGGGGGTACCGGGGAGCTGTTTTTT

size: .
D: .
J: TRBJ1-3
V: TRBV7-6
CDR3: CASSLAGNTIYF
DNA: TGTGCCAGCAGCTTAGCTGGAAACACCATATATTTT

size: .
D: .
J: TRBJ2-7
V: TRBV5-1
CDR3: CASSSVGATYEQYF
DNA: TGCGCCAGCAGCTCCGTGGGGGCCACCTACGAGCAGTACTTC

size: .
D: TRBD1
J: TRBJ2-2
V: TRBV19
CDR3: CASYPGQGVTGELFF
DNA: TGTGCCAGTTATCCGGGACAGGGGGTAACCGGGGAGCTGTTTTTT

size: .
D: .
J: TRBJ2-7
V: TRBV14
CDR3: CASSQYRPGGHPYEQYF
DNA: TGTGCCAGCAGCCAATATCGTCCGGGGGGCCACCCCTACGAGCAGTACTTC

size: .
D: .
J: TRBJ1-5
V: TRBV28
CDR3: CASTRYSNQPQHF
DNA: TGTGCCAGCACCCGATATAGCAATCAGCCCCAGCATTTT

size: .
D: TRBD2
J: TRBJ2-1
V: TRBV7-9
CDR3: CASSPPSGRPGNEQFF
DNA: TGTGCCAGCAGCCCCCCTAGCGGGAGGCCCGGGAATGAGCAGTTCTTC

size: .
D: .
J: TRBJ2-1
V: TRBV28
CDR3: CASSSPGTFFIRSYNEQFF
DNA: TGTGCCAGCAGTTCGCCCGGGACTTTCTTTATCCGCTCCTACAATGAGCAGTTCTTC

size: .
D: TRBD2
J: TRBJ2-7
V: TRBV19
CDR3: CASSIVAGGIYEQYF
DNA: TGTGCCAGTAGTATTGTAGCGGGAGGAATCTACGAGCAGTACTTC

size: .
D: .
J: TRBJ1-2
V: TRBV4-1
CDR3: CASSQDPDSRYGYTF
DNA: TGCGCCAGCAGCCAAGACCCGGACAGCCGGTATGGCTACACCTTC

size: once
D: TRBD2
J: TRBJ2-7
V: TRBV2
CDR3: CASSGLAGYEQYF
DNA: TGTGCCAGCAGTGGTCTAGCGGGCTACGAGCAGTACTTC

size: .
D: .
J: TRBJ1-1
V: TRBV7-8
CDR3: CASSSDGAAFF
DNA: TGTGCCAGCAGCTCGGACGGCGCGGCTTTCTTT

size: .
D: .
J: TRBJ2-1
V: TRBV7-9
CDR3: CASRIGGNEQFF
DNA: TGTGCCAGCCGGATTGGGGGCAATGAGCAGTTCTTC

size: .
D: .
J: TRBJ2-3
V: TRBV5-1
CDR3: CASSLNPLTDTQYF
DNA: TGCGCCAGCAGCTTAAATCCTTTGACAGATACGCAGTATTTT

size: .
D: TRBD2
J: TRBJ2-1
V: TRBV5-1
CDR3: CASSLGTSGSPRNEQFF
DNA: TGCGCCAGCAGCTTGGGAACTAGCGGGTCACCGCGCAATGAGCAGTTCTTC

size: .
D: .
J: TRBJ1-2
V: TRBV29-1
CDR3: CSVERSSVSGYTF
DNA: TGCAGCGTTGAGCGGAGCAGCGTAAGCGGCTACACCTTC

size: .
D: .
J: TRBJ2-7
V: TRBV19
CDR3: CASSNRISYEQYF
DNA: TGTGCCAGTAGTAACAGAATCTCCTACGAGCAGTACTTC

size: .
D: .
J: TRBJ1-2
V: TRBV5-1
CDR3: CASSPGPYGYTF
DNA: TGCGCCAGCAGCCCGGGCCCCTATGGCTACACCTTC

size: .
D: TRBD2
J: TRBJ2-3
V: TRBV18
CDR3: CASSPLAGGIPESTDTQYF
DNA: TGTGCCAGCTCACCTTTAGCGGGAGGGATCCCGGAGAGCACAGATACGCAGTATTTT

size: .
D: .
J: TRBJ2-2
V: TRBV6-4
CDR3: CASSDSWTTNTGELFF
DNA: TGTGCCAGCAGTGACTCTTGGACAACGAACACCGGGGAGCTGTTTTTT

size: .
D: .
J: TRBJ2-3
V: TRBV11-3
CDR3: CASSDSRVENTQYF
DNA: TGTGCCAGCAGCGATAGCAGGGTCGAGAATACGCAGTATTTT

size: .
D: .
J: TRBJ2-3
V: TRBV13
CDR3: CASSQADTQYF
DNA: TGTGCCAGCAGCCAGGCAGATACGCAGTATTTT

size: few
D: .
J: TRBJ2-5
V: TRBV24-1
CDR3: CATSEAYRETQYF
DNA: TGTGCCACCAGTGAGGCCTATAGGGAGACCCAGTACTTC

size: .
D: .
J: TRBJ1-1
V: TRBV15
CDR3: CATSRGRSGNTEAFF
DNA: TGTGCCACCAGCAGAGGACGGTCAGGTAACACTGAAGCTTTCTTT

size: .
D: .
J: TRBJ2-7
V: TRBV18
CDR3: CASSPLETTYEQYF
DNA: TGTGCCAGCTCACCACTGGAAACAACCTACGAGCAGTACTTC

size: .
D: .
J: TRBJ2-1
V: TRBV5-6
CDR3: CASSLRQTRAEQFF
DNA: TGTGCCAGCAGCTTGCGCCAGACCAGGGCGGAGCAGTTCTTC